The 20 T cell receptor beta chains below all came from one sample that was sequenced in a study of brain T cells in children with intractable seizures. Sequencing used immunoSEQ multiplex PCR; TCRdb keeps in-frame clones, though not all of them. The sample consists of hundreds of thousands of clones, more than 85% of them appearing once. Time point: blood from clinic visit 5 months post-surgery; TSC patient then seizure free. The starting material was peripheral blood, obtained 4 to 5 months after surgery. The receptors shown here come from a boy less than two years old with tuberous sclerosis and intractable seizures.

The J gene is TRBJ1-5, the V gene TRBV2; perhaps TRBD1 as D (6 bases). Germline V gene lookup returns CDR1 SNHLY and CDR2 FYNNEI. The V end lost 7 bases, the J end lost 4 bases, and 11 bases lay between the germline ends. This CDR3 has 13 residues. CDR3 sequence reads: CASNVRGNQPQHF. The CDR3 DNA follows: TGTGCCAGCAATGTCAGGGGTAATCAGCCCCAGCATTTT.

CDR3 in amino acids: CSARRNEQFF. The CDR3 nucleotides read TGCAGTGCTAGGCGGAATGAGCAGTTCTTC. The gene calls are TRBV20-1 and TRBJ2-1; D gene unclear. Germline assignment: CDR1 DFQATT and CDR2 SNEGSKA (reference sequence). This CDR3 has 10 residues. V lost 3 bases, J lost 7 bases, and 4 bases lay in between.

The CDR3 DNA reads as TGTGCCAGCAGCGGGAACAATGAGCAGTTCTTC. Amino acids: CASSGNNEQFF. The chain is built from TRBV7-9 and TRBJ2-1, with D uncertain. The V and J ends lost 5 bases and 5 bases respectively, with 4 bases between them. The CDR3 has 11 residues. Looked up from germline, CDR1 is SEHNR and CDR2 is FQNEAQ (reference sequence).

The rearrangement uses TRBV5-1 and TRBJ2-7; 10 bases line up with TRBD1. In germline, CDR1 is SGHRS, CDR2 YFSETQ. There are 15 residues in the CDR3. Trimming removed 4 bases from V and 5 bases from J; junction bases left unmatched: 9. CDR3 bases: TGCGCCAGCAGCAGCCGTGGGACAGGGGAGGACGAGCAGTACTTC. It encodes CASSSRGTGEDEQYF.

The chain employs TRBV18 and TRBJ1-3; no reliable D call. This CDR3 has 16 residues. Trimming cost V 0 bases and J 4 bases, with 13 bases left between them. CDR1 KGHSH and CDR2 LQKENI come from the germline V gene. CDR3 amino acids: CASSPPNEPLGNTIYF. CDR3 nucleotide sequence: TGTGCCAGCTCACCACCGAATGAGCCTCTGGGAAACACCATATATTTT.

As DNA, the CDR3 is TGTGCCAACTCTCCAACGCGGGACAGGGGTCAGCCCCAGCATTTT. Encoded protein: CANSPTRDRGQPQHF. This chain links TRBV6-5 with TRBJ1-5; 10 nucleotides match TRBD1. The length of the CDR3 is 15 residues. Germline CDR1 reads MNHEY; CDR2 reads SVGAGI. The ends lost 10 bases at V and 6 bases at J; junction bases unmatched: 12.

The CDR3 DNA reads TGTGCCAGCACCTCTAACAATGAGCAGTTCTTC. It encodes CASTSNNEQFF. The V call is TRBV12-3 or TRBV12-4, the J call TRBJ2-1, with D uncertain. V lost 7 bases, J lost 5 bases, and 6 bases lay in between. CDR3 size: 11 residues.

The V call is TRBV9, the J call TRBJ2-1; 10 positions match TRBD2. The V gene's germline CDR1 is SGDLS and CDR2 YYNGEE. CDR3 length: 14 residues. J was trimmed by 6 bases and V by 0 bases; bases with no gene match: 0. The CDR3 here is CASSVGTSGNEQFF. In DNA, the CDR3 is TGTGCCAGCAGCGTAGGGACTAGCGGCAATGAGCAGTTCTTC.

The chain uses TRBV3-1 (or the pseudogene TRBV3-2) and TRBJ1-1; no clear D gene. From germline, CDR1 is LGHDT and CDR2 YNNKEL (reference sequence). V shed 4 bases and J shed 0 bases, with 6 bases lying between them. The CDR3 extends over 13 amino acids. CDR3 protein: CASSRSMNTEAFF. As DNA, the CDR3 is TGTGCCAGCAGCCGTTCCATGAACACTGAAGCTTTCTTT.

In this sample, this clone turned up once. The chain uses TRBV12-3 or TRBV12-4 and TRBJ1-3; 8 bases are shared with TRBD1. The CDR3 runs to 13 residues. The junction had 3 bases not matched to a gene; V was cut back by 7 bases and J by 4 bases. The CDR3 nucleotides read TGTGCCAGCAAGACAGGGGTCGGAAACACCATATATTTT. This encodes CASKTGVGNTIYF.

The rearrangement uses TRBV6-4 and TRBJ2-3; TRBD2 matches at 10 bases. The ends lost 6 bases at V and 4 bases at J; junction bases unmatched: 7. From germline, CDR1 is MRHNA and CDR2 SNTAGT. The CDR3 loop spans 15 amino acids. The CDR3, as DNA: TGTGCCAGCAGGAGACTAGCGGGTCTCCCAGATACGCAGTATTTT. Translating gives CASRRLAGLPDTQYF.

This clone was counted only a few times. This chain links TRBV6-6 with TRBJ1-6; maybe TRBD1 (5 bases). Germline CDR1 and CDR2: MNHNY and SVGAGI (reference sequence). V lost 4 bases, J lost 5 bases, and 12 bases lay in between. This CDR3 has 15 amino acids. CDR3: CASSSSSGHNSPLHF. In nucleotides, the CDR3 is TGTGCCAGCAGTTCTTCCTCGGGGCATAATTCACCCCTCCACTTT.

As regards this clone: This sample includes further DNA sequences coding for the same CDR3. The chain carries TRBV9 and TRBJ2-1; D tentatively fits TRBD1 or TRBD2 (5 bases each). V was shortened by 1 base and J by 6 bases, with 14 bases between the two germline ends. The V gene's germline CDR1 is SGDLS and CDR2 YYNGEE. CDR3 length equals 15 residues. The CDR3 protein is CASSVRGESGNEQFF. CDR3 in DNA: TGTGCCAGCAGCGTAAGAGGGGAGAGTGGCAATGAGCAGTTCTTC.

The chain is built from TRBV2 and TRBJ2-3; TRBD1 agrees at 7 bases. The ends lost 6 bases at V and 9 bases at J; junction bases unmatched: 3. The CDR3 runs to 11 residues. CDR1 is SNHLY and CDR2 is FYNNEI in the germline V gene. CDR3 in DNA: TGTGCCAGCAGGACAGGGTGGACGCAGTATTTT. Protein product: CASRTGWTQYF.

This chain connects TRBV2 to TRBJ1-1; tentatively, D is TRBD1 (5 bases). V lost 4 bases, J lost 4 bases, and 7 bases lay in between. Germline CDR1 SNHLY, CDR2 FYNNEI. This CDR3 comprises 12 residues. This chain's CDR3 is CASSGRATEAFF. CDR3 DNA sequence: TGTGCCAGCAGTGGCAGGGCCACTGAAGCTTTCTTT.

This chain links TRBV21-1 with TRBJ2-7; the tabulated D call, TRBD2, remains unverified against the DNA. TRBV21-1 is shown as a pseudogene. The length of the CDR3 is 15 residues. The CDR3 DNA reads as TGTGCCAGCAGCAAAGCTTGGCGGGAGGTCTACGAGCAGTACTTC. This translates into CASSKAWREVYEQYF.

The chain carries TRBV7-3 and TRBJ1-1; D unresolved. Deletions cut 3 bases from V and 1 base from J, with 9 bases between. CDR3 length equals 14 residues. The germline gives CDR1 SGHTA, CDR2 FQGTGA. This chain's CDR3 is CASSFSAGNTEAFF. The CDR3 bases are TGTGCCAGCAGCTTCTCCGCGGGGAACACTGAAGCTTTCTTT.

The chain carries TRBV6-5 and TRBJ2-7; a possible D gene is TRBD1 (6 bases). Per the germline V gene, CDR1 is MNHEY and CDR2 is SVGAGI. Trimming cost V 6 bases and J 4 bases, with 16 bases left between them. The CDR3 contains 14 residues. The CDR3 spells CASSDTGPGYEQYF. In DNA, the CDR3 is TGTGCCAGCAGCGATACAGGGCCTGGGTACGAGCAGTACTTC.

The DNA of the CDR3 is TGTGCCAGCACCCTTAGCGGCCCCGGCGGCAATGAGCAGTTCTTC. Translated: CASTLSGPGGNEQFF. The V call is TRBV6-6, the J call TRBJ2-1; the D gene is possibly TRBD2 (6 bases). The CDR3 totals 15 residues. V lost 7 bases to trimming and J lost 6 bases, with 19 bases between them. Germline V CDR1 and CDR2: MNHNY, SVGAGI (reference sequence).

The J gene is TRBJ2-2, the V gene TRBV30; no clear D. Trimming pared 0 bases from V and 2 bases from J, leaving 1 base between. This CDR3 spans 12 amino acids. Germline CDR1 and CDR2: GTSNPN and SVGIG (reference sequence). This CDR3 reads CAWSVNTGELFF. In nucleotides, the CDR3 is TGTGCCTGGAGTGTAAACACCGGGGAGCTGTTTTTT.